This is a list of T cell receptor beta chains from one sample in a study of identical twins. TCRdb reprocessed the 5' RACE reads via MiXCR and lists one record per CDR3 protein. The sample contains around 530,000 distinct CDR3 sequences, about 15% of which appear only once. These same records also appear under a second study, on yellow fever vaccine responses in identical twins.

The sequenced sample was CD4+ T cells sorted from blood. The receptors shown here come from a woman under 30 in good health. The conserved cysteine and the conserved F or W are not part of the CDR3 here. The order of the fields is CDR3 protein, clone size, D gene, V gene, J gene. The D gene is left open where the match is weak. Only some rows state a clone size, as once, few, many or a class for expanded clones.

ASSGRQNTDTQY	many	-	TRBV9	TRBJ2-3
ASSFVPGGTYSYNEQF	-	-	TRBV11-1	TRBJ2-1
SAGFRTAYNSPLH	-	-	TRBV20-1	TRBJ1-6
ASERTGSNQPQH	few	TRBD1	TRBV7-2	TRBJ1-5
ATRTSGFIGELF	-	TRBD2	TRBV6-1	TRBJ2-2
ASSRTNSPPQH	few	-	TRBV14	TRBJ1-5
ASSPSGVRTDTQY	-	-	TRBV7-8	TRBJ2-3
ASSAPGRADTQY	-	-	TRBV19	TRBJ2-3
ASSQDPGALQETQY	-	-	TRBV3-1	TRBJ2-5
ASSQDWVGGRETQY	few	-	TRBV4-1	TRBJ2-5
ASSIDPPGQGLETQY	-	TRBD1	TRBV19	TRBJ2-5
SAREAVRVGSPLH	-	-	TRBV20-1	TRBJ1-6
ASSLSSGGAGLIEQF	few	-	TRBV12-3/TRBV12-4	TRBJ2-1
ASSLGGSRVDTQY	-	TRBD2	TRBV7-8	TRBJ2-3
ASSRENKQELF	few	-	TRBV3-1	TRBJ1-4
ASSLVRGGTDTQY	-	-	TRBV27	TRBJ2-3
ASSPNKGLAGATDTQY	few	TRBD2	TRBV6-2/TRBV6-3	TRBJ2-3
ASSEKTRAGGDNEQF	few	TRBD1	TRBV25-1	TRBJ2-1
AISPLSSGELF	-	-	TRBV10-3	TRBJ2-2
ASSLTTGLYNEQF	-	TRBD1	TRBV7-3	TRBJ2-1
AALGGRNYGYT	few	-	TRBV6-1	TRBJ1-2
ASSPTGGNNSPLH	many	TRBD1	TRBV3-1	TRBJ1-6
SAPLQETQY	-	-	TRBV20-1	TRBJ2-5
ASSSPFKRDEQF	few	-	TRBV7-6	TRBJ2-1
ASGFGKKTGWMETQY	-	TRBD1	TRBV12-5	TRBJ2-5
ASRRPGQTMNTEAF	-	TRBD1	TRBV12-3/TRBV12-4	TRBJ1-1
ASSDPSGGTDTQY	-	TRBD2	TRBV10-2	TRBJ2-3